This T cell receptor beta chain was sequenced during a study of T cells after posttransplantation cyclophosphamide. Only in-frame clones appear in the TCRdb table, and some are missing; sequencing was by immunoSEQ multiplex PCR. Of about 28,000 clones listed, 80% to 90% are singletons. Trimming took off 4 bases at V and 2 bases at J, with 17 bases between the two ends. The CDR3 sequence is 16 residues long. Germline assignment: CDR1 SGHAT and CDR2 FQNNGV. On the day of bone marrow donation, the related graft donor provided peripheral blood. The receptor's source is a man aged 50-60 years. Sequences were obtained from PBMCs. This chain connects TRBV11-2 to TRBJ1-1; TRBD1 might be the D (6 bases). CDR3 sequence: CASSSRLQGLNTEAFF. The CDR3 coding sequence is TGTGCCAGCAGCTCGAGACTACAGGGACTAAACACTGAAGCTTTCTTT.